The entry below gives a single T cell receptor beta chain sequence along with its context. Antigen unknown. The data stem from a study of T cells in Graves' hyperthyroidism and ophthalmopathy. On the study more broadly: Blood from the periphery was taken at initial diagnosis, before any treatment. Regarding the study as a whole: Appearing also in blood were most of the thyroid clonotypes expanded above 0.001.

Criteria for exclusion of patients were uncontrolled infection, other autoimmune disease, pregnancy or lactation. Germline loops: CDR1 KGHSH, CDR2 LQKENI. V lost 8 bases and J lost 10; bases outside the gene matches: 11. This CDR3 comprises 13 residues. Template material for amplifying TCR beta CDR3 regions consisted of RNA transcripts. When the TCR CDR3 underwent first-round RT-PCR, the HTBI primer set was used. TCRdb reprocessed the multiplex PCR reads via MiXCR and lists one record per CDR3 protein. The sample has around 300,000 distinct CDR3 sequences; approximately 15% are singletons. The V call is TRBV18, the J call TRBJ1-5; 7 positions match TRBD1. The sequence derives from a woman between 40 and 55 years old with Graves' ophthalmopathy. Input material: blood. CDR3 region: CASAQGRREPQHF. CDR3 DNA sequence: TGTGCCAGCGCACAGGGGAGAAGGGAACCCCAGCATTTT.